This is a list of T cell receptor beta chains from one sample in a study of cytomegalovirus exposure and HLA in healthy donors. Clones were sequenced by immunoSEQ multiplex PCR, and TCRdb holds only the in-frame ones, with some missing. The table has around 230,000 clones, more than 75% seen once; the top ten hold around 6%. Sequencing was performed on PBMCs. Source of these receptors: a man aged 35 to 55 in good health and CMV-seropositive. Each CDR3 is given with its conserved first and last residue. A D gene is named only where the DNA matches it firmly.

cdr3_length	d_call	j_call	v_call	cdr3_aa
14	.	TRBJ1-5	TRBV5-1	CASSADGGNQPQHF
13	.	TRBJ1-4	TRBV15	CATRTVANEKLFF
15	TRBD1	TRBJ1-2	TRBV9	CASSGTGGKNYGYTF
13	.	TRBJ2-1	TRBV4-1	CASSQDQGHEQFF
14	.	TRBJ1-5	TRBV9	CASSVGGGNQPQHF
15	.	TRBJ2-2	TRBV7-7	CASSLGLPGGGELFF
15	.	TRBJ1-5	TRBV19	CASSIGTWPNQPQHF
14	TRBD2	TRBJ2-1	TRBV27	CASTPAGVSNEQFF
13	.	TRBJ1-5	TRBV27	CASSLSISQPQHF
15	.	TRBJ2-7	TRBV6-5	CASSYSPAVSYEQYF
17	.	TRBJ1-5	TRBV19	CASSIWSGEGVNQPQHF
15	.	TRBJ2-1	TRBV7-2	CASSLGFGPGNEQFF
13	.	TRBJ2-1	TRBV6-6	CASSRVAYNEQFF
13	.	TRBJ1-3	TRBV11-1	CASSTGSGNTIYF
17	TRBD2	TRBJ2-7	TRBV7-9	CASSSGLAGALSYEQYF
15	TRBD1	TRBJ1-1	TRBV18	CASSERTGRVGEAFF
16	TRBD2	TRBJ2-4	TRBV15	CATSRDPLAGPNIQYF
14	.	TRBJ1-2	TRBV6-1	CASEQGTANYGYTF
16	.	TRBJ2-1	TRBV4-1	CASSQNTGNIYNEQFF
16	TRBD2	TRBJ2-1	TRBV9	CASSPSLAGVRNEQFF
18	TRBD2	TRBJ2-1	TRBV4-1	CASSKGAASGRAYNEQFF
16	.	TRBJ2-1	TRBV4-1	CASSQASEGPYNEQFF
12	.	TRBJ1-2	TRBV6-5	CASGTGSYGYTF
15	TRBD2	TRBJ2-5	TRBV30	CAWSASSGRGETQYF